What follows is one TCR beta chain and its context. The library tagged each cDNA molecule with unique molecular identifiers. TCRdb independently ran MiXCR on the RACE reads; one entry per CDR3 protein. This table holds about 350,000 distinct CDR3 sequences, around 5.5% found once. Time point meaning: pre-sensitization, week 0. Treatment meaning: therapeutic diphenylcyclopropenone sensitization with weekly scalp DPC. Unfractionated whole blood was the source from which total RNA was extracted. These data belong to a study of human T cells and chemical hapten exposure. Study information: Patches that contained 0.01% DPC were applied to the upper back and read at 6 days.

Germline loops: CDR1 MGHRA, CDR2 YSYEKL. Trimming cost V 4 bases and J 0 bases; bases outside gene matches: 6. This CDR3 has 16 amino acids. The rearrangement uses TRBV4-1 and TRBJ1-5; 7 nucleotides line up with TRBD1. The TCR sequence derives from a woman younger than 35 with alopecia areata. Some clones in this sample may be carry-over from other donors' samples. The specimen comprised whole blood, sampled in connection with sensitization to the hapten diphenylcyclopropenone (DPC). CDR3 amino acids: CASSRPQGISNQPQHF. CDR3 nucleotides: TGCGCCAGCAGCCGCCCACAGGGGATTAGCAATCAGCCCCAGCATTTT.